The T cell receptor beta chain described here comes from a study of blood T cell repertoires in COVID-19. Those enrolled, adults aged roughly 18 to 89 years, came from about two dozen US areas. Trimming took 4 bases from V and 2 from J; bases not matched to a gene: 8. Germline CDR1 is SGHTS and CDR2 is YDEGEE. This CDR3 has 17 amino acids. Only in-frame clones appear in the TCRdb table, and some are missing; sequencing was by immunoSEQ multiplex PCR. The sample consists of fewer than 350,000 clones, around 89% of them appearing once. The material sequenced was PBMCs or T cells enriched from blood (not recorded which). This chain links TRBV5-8 with TRBJ1-4, with TRBD1 identical over 10 bases. The receptor was derived from a woman in her 30s with acute COVID-19. CDR3 coding DNA: TGTGCCAGCAGCGCGGGACAGGGGATGGTGACTAATGAAAAACTGTTTTTT. This codes for CASSAGQGMVTNEKLFF.